The rows below give T cell receptor beta chains drawn from one sample of a study of blood T cells in healthy people across ages. TCRdb reprocessed the 5' RACE reads with MiXCR, giving one entry per CDR3 protein. Here the sample spans about 1.8 million distinct CDR3 sequences, around half being singletons. What was sequenced was blood. These receptors all stem from a woman between 40 and 50 years old in good health. Each CDR3 is given with its conserved first and last residue. The order of the fields is clone size, V gene, J gene, D gene, CDR3 protein, CDR3 DNA. A D gene is named only where the DNA matches it firmly. Clone size is given for some rows only: seen once, a few or many times, or a class if the clone is expanded.

NA	TRBV20-1	TRBJ1-2	NA	CSARQVAGLNYGYTF	TGCAGTGCTAGGCAAGTGGCAGGGCTTAACTATGGCTACACCTTC
many	TRBV18	TRBJ2-3	NA	CASSPRQTDTQYF	TGTGCCAGCTCACCCAGGCAAACAGATACGCAGTATTTT
NA	TRBV14	TRBJ2-1	NA	CASRRGLQEGEQFF	TGTGCCAGCAGACGGGGACTGCAGGAGGGTGAGCAGTTCTTC
few	TRBV9	TRBJ2-5	NA	CASSPWVSQETQYF	TGTGCCAGCTCCCCCTGGGTCAGCCAAGAGACCCAGTACTTC
NA	TRBV18	TRBJ2-5	NA	CASSPPGVGQETQYF	TGTGCCAGCTCACCACCCGGGGTGGGCCAAGAGACCCAGTACTTC
NA	TRBV29-1	TRBJ2-2	NA	CSVGYATPRDGELFF	TGCAGCGTTGGGTACGCCACCCCCAGGGACGGGGAGCTGTTTTTT
NA	TRBV2	TRBJ2-4	NA	CASKAENIQYF	TGTGCCAGCAAGGCGGAAAACATTCAGTACTTC
NA	TRBV7-8	TRBJ2-7	TRBD2	CASCPSGGVYEQYF	TGTGCCAGCTGCCCTAGCGGGGGGGTCTACGAGCAGTACTTC
NA	TRBV5-1	TRBJ2-7	TRBD1	CASSSRQGTESYEQYF	TGCGCCAGCAGTTCCCGCCAGGGGACAGAGTCCTACGAGCAGTACTTC
NA	TRBV4-3	TRBJ1-5	NA	CASPGRTDQPQHF	TGCGCCAGTCCCGGGAGGACTGATCAGCCCCAGCATTTT
NA	TRBV20-1	TRBJ1-5	NA	CSARELGGINQPQHF	TGCAGTGCTAGAGAGCTCGGGGGGATCAATCAGCCCCAGCATTTT
NA	TRBV4-3	TRBJ1-2	NA	CASSLALTGRGYGYTF	TGCGCCAGCAGCCTCGCGCTAACTGGGAGAGGCTATGGCTACACCTTC
NA	TRBV28	TRBJ2-5	NA	CASSSDSNEQYF	TGTGCCAGCAGTTCCGACAGTAATGAGCAGTACTTC
NA	TRBV5-1	TRBJ2-5	TRBD2	CASSWTSGTPSETQYF	TGCGCCAGCAGCTGGACTAGCGGGACACCGTCAGAGACCCAGTACTTC
many	TRBV29-1	TRBJ2-5	NA	CSVDGGETQYF	TGCAGCGTTGATGGGGGAGAGACCCAGTACTTC
NA	TRBV5-1	TRBJ2-3	TRBD2	CASSFGIAGPTDTQYF	TGCGCCAGCAGCTTTGGAATAGCGGGACCCACAGATACGCAGTATTTT
NA	TRBV12-3/TRBV12-4	TRBJ1-1	NA	CASSLRSGGTEAFF	TGTGCCAGCAGTTTACGGTCTGGAGGCACTGAAGCTTTCTTT
NA	TRBV13	TRBJ2-1	NA	CASSPEFLGEQFF	TGTGCCAGCAGTCCGGAATTCTTGGGTGAGCAGTTCTTC
few	TRBV27	TRBJ2-7	NA	CASTCGYEQYF	TGTGCCAGCACCTGCGGGTACGAGCAGTACTTC
NA	TRBV20-1	TRBJ1-2	NA	CSARGLDLYAYGYTF	TGCAGTGCTAGAGGCCTGGACTTGTACGCCTATGGCTACACCTTC
NA	TRBV7-8	TRBJ2-1	NA	CASNWGGVNNEQFF	TGTGCCAGCAATTGGGGGGGCGTAAACAATGAGCAGTTCTTC
few	TRBV7-9	TRBJ2-1	NA	CASSPRYPEQFF	TGTGCCAGCAGCCCAAGGTACCCAGAGCAGTTCTTC
NA	TRBV18	TRBJ1-4	NA	CATAGTHNEKLFF	TGTGCCACCGCCGGGACTCATAATGAAAAACTGTTTTTT
NA	TRBV5-1	TRBJ2-5	NA	CASSLATAQETQYF	TGCGCCAGCAGCTTGGCAACAGCTCAAGAGACCCAGTACTTC
few	TRBV10-3	TRBJ2-4	NA	CAISESWTHNKNIQYF	TGTGCCATCAGTGAGTCCTGGACCCATAACAAAAACATTCAGTACTTC
few	TRBV11-2	TRBJ2-6	NA	CASSLWGVSNYGDSGANVLTF	TGTGCTAGCAGCTTATGGGGGGTTTCCAATTACGGAGACTCTGGGGCCAACGTCCTGACTTTC
few	TRBV5-1	TRBJ1-6	NA	CASSLEHNSPLHF	TGCGCCAGCAGCTTGGAACATAATTCACCCCTCCACTTT